The T cell receptor (beta chain) under discussion was sequenced for a study of tumor and adjacent non-tumor tissue in lung cancer. Germline V gives CDR1 SGHNT, CDR2 YENEEA. Including both end residues, the CDR3 is 12 amino acids long. About this clonotype: This CDR3 fails to terminate in the conserved phenylalanine or tryptophan, so it likely reflects a read error. Because the CDR3's place on the DNA is in doubt, the DNA is left out and the CDR3 is given as listed by TCRdb.

A modified ARM-PCR protocol with three rounds of nested PCR amplified TCRbeta. TCRdb ran MiXCR on the multiplex PCR reads and lists one entry per CDR3 protein. The data show under 95,000 distinct CDR3 sequences, with roughly 80% seen just once and around half held by the top ten. RNA was extracted from bulk tissue without any cell sorting. More than 3 cm separated this lung sample from the edge of the tumor. The sequencing input was distant non-tumor lung tissue. This clonotype was sampled from a man aged 55 to 69 with non-small cell lung cancer. This chain joins TRBV11-3 and TRBJ2-3; no check of the table's D call, TRBD1, against the DNA was made. The CDR3 sequence is CASSLGGVSWYS.